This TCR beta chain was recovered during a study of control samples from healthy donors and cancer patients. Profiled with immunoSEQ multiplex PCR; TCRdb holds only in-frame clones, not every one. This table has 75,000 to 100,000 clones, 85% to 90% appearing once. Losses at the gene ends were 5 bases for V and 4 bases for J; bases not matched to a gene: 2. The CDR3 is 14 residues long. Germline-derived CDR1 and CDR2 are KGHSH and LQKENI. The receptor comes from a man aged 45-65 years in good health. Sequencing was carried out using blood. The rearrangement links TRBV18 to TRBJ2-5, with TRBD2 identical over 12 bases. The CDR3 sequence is CASSEGLAGETQYF. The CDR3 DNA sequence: TGTGCCAGCTCAGAGGGACTAGCGGGAGAGACCCAGTACTTC.